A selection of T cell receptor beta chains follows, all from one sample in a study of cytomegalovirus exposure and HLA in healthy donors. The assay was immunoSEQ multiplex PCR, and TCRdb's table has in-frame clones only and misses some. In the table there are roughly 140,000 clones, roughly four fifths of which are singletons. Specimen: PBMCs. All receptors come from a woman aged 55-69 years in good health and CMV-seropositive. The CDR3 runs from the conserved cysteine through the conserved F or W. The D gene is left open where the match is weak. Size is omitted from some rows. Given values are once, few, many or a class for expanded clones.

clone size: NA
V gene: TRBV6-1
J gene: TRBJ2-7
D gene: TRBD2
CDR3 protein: CASREKGGTSLNNEQYF
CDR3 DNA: TGTGCCAGCAGGGAAAAAGGAGGGACTAGCCTTAACAACGAGCAGTACTTC

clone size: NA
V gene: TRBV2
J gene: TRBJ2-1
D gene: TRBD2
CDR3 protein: CASRELAGGLNNEQFF
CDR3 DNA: TGTGCCAGCAGGGAACTAGCGGGAGGGTTAAACAATGAGCAGTTCTTC

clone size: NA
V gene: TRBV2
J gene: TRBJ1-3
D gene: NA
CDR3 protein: CASKPLAQVLGNTIYF
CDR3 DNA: TGTGCCAGCAAGCCCCTCGCCCAAGTTCTAGGAAACACCATATATTTT

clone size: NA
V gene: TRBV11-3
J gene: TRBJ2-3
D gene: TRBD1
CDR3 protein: CASTRQGTDTQYF
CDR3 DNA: TGTGCCAGCACTAGACAGGGAACAGATACGCAGTATTTT

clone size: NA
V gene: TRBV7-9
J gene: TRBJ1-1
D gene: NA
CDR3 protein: CASSFSQGLTEAFF
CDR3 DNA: TGTGCCAGCAGCTTTTCGCAGGGGCTCACTGAAGCTTTCTTT

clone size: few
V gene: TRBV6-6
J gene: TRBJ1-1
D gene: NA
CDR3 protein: CASSYSDRKGEAFF
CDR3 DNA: TGTGCCAGCAGTTACTCAGACAGGAAGGGTGAAGCTTTCTTT

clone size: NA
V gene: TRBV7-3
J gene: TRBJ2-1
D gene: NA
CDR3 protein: CATQERANEQFF
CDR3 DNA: TGTGCCACCCAGGAGCGGGCGAATGAGCAGTTCTTC

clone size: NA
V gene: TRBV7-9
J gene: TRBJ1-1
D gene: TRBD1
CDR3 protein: CASSLITGGLSNTEAFF
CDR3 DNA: TGTGCCAGCAGCTTGATAACAGGGGGCCTGAGCAACACTGAAGCTTTCTTT

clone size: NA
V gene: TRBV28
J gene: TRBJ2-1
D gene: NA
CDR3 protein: CASSLPQGQYNEQFF
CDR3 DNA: TGTGCCAGCAGTTTACCGCAGGGACAATACAATGAGCAGTTCTTC

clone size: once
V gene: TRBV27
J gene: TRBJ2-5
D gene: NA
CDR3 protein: CASSLGLRETQYF
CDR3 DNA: TGTGCCAGCAGTTTAGGACTCAGGGAGACCCAGTACTTC

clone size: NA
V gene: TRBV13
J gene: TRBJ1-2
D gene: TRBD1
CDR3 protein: CASSSRDRVIGGYTF
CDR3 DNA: TGTGCCAGCAGCTCCCGGGACAGGGTTATCGGGGGCTACACCTTC

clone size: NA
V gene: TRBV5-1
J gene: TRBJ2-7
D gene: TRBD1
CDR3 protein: CASSLSGQWVGEQYF
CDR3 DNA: TGCGCCAGCAGCTTGTCGGGACAGTGGGTTGGCGAGCAGTACTTC

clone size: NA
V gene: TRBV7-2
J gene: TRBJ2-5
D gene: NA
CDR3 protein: CASSLRGSPQETQYF
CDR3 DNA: TGTGCCAGCAGCCTCCGCGGCTCCCCCCAAGAGACCCAGTACTTC

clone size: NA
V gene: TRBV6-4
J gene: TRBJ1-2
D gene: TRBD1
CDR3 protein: CASSPWTGADYGYTF
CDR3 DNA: TGTGCCAGCAGTCCCTGGACAGGGGCGGACTATGGCTACACCTTC

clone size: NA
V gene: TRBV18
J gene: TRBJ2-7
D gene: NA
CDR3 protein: CASSPPNSYEQYF
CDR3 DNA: TGTGCCAGCTCACCCCCTAACTCCTACGAGCAGTACTTC

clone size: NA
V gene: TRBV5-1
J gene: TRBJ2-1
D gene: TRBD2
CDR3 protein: CASRLNLLAGDNEQFF
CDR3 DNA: TGCGCCAGCAGACTTAATCTCCTAGCGGGAGATAATGAGCAGTTCTTC